This T cell receptor beta chain was recovered during a study of early T cells in non-severe SARS-CoV-2 infection. For the study at large: Bulk RNA from unsorted whole blood was sequenced; chains were unpaired.

This CDR3 has 15 amino acids. The germline gives CDR1 SGHTA, CDR2 FQGNSA. V shed 5 bases, J shed 8 bases, and the junction held 10 bases outside the gene matches. Whole-study findings and limits: Matching against VDJdb likely underestimated virus-specific expansions, favoring anti-spike CD8.

The TCR library protocol attached unique molecular identifiers to the individual cDNA molecules. One entry per CDR3 protein, called by TCRdb with MiXCR from the 5' RACE reads. The sample lists tens of thousands of distinct CDR3 sequences, about 11% occurring once. In this sample, this clonotype turned up a few times. Its antigen is unknown. The V gene is TRBV7-2, the J gene TRBJ2-1, with 9 bases identical to TRBD2. Sequenced material: whole blood. This receptor was identified in an adult who was a healthcare worker with PCR-confirmed SARS-CoV-2 infection or an uninfected control (not recorded which). The DNA of the CDR3 is TGTGCCAGCAGCCCCGGGACTAGCACAAAACATGAGCAGTTCTTC. Amino acid sequence: CASSPGTSTKHEQFF.